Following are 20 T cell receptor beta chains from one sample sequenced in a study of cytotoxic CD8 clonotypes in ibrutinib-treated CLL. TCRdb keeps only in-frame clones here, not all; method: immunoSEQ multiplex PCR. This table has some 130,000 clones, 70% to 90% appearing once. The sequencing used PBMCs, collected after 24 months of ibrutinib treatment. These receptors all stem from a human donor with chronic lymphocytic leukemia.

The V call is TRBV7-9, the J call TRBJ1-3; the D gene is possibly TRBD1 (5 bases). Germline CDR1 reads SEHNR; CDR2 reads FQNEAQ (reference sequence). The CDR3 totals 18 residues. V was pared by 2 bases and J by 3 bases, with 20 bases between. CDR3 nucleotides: TGTGCCAGCAGCTTAACAGGTGGAACTGGACGTCTTGGAAACACCATATATTTT. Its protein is CASSLTGGTGRLGNTIYF.

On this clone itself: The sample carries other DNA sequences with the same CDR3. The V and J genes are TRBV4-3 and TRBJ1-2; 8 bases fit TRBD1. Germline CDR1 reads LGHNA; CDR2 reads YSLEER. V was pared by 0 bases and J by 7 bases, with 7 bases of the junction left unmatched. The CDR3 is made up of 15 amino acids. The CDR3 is CASSQDPQGATGYTF. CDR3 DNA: TGCGCCAGCAGCCAAGACCCGCAGGGGGCTACTGGCTACACCTTC.

This chain's CDR3 is CASSERTSNRETGELFF. The DNA of the CDR3 is TGTGCCAGCAGTGAACGTACGAGTAACAGGGAAACCGGGGAGCTGTTTTTT. The V call is TRBV2, the J call TRBJ2-2; D is possibly TRBD1 (6 bases). The CDR3 consists of 17 residues. The germline V gene has CDR1 SNHLY and CDR2 FYNNEI. V was cut by 2 bases and J by 5 bases, with 18 bases left in between. Together with reference TRBV2 and TRBJ2-2, the CDR3 gives the full variable domain: EPEVTQTPSHQVTQMGQEVILRCVPISNHLYFYWYRQILGQKVEFLVSFYNNEISEKSEIFDDQFSVERPDGSNFTLKIRSTKLEDSAMYFCASSERTSNRETGELFFGEGSRLTVL.

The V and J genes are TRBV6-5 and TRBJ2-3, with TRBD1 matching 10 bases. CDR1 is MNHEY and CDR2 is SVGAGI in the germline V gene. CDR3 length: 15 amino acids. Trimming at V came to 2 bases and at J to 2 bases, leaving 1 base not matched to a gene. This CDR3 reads CASSYGTGATDTQYF. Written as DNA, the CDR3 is TGTGCCAGCAGTTACGGGACAGGGGCCACAGATACGCAGTATTTT.

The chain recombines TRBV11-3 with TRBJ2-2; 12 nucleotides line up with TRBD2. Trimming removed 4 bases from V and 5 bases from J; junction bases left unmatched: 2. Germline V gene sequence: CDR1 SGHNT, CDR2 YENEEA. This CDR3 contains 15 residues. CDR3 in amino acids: CASSSGLAGTGELFF. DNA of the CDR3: TGTGCCAGCAGCTCCGGACTAGCGGGGACCGGGGAGCTGTTTTTT.

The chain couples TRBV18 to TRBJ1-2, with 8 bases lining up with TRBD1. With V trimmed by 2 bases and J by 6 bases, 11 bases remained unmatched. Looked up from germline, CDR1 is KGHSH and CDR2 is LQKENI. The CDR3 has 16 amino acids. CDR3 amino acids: CASSPDTGGKIDGYTF. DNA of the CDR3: TGTGCCAGCTCACCAGACACAGGGGGAAAGATAGATGGCTACACCTTC.

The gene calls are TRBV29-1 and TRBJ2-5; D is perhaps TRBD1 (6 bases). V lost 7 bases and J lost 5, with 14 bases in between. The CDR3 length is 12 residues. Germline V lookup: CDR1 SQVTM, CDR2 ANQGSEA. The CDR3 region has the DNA TGCAGCGCTGGCAGCCAGGGGGAGACCCAGTACTTC. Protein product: CSAGSQGETQYF.

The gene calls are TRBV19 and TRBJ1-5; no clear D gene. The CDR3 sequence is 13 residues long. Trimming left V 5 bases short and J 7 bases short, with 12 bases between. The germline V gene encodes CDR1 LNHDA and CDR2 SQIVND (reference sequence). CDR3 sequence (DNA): TGTGCCAGTAGTCGAGGTCTTGACCAGCCCCAGCATTTT. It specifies CASSRGLDQPQHF.

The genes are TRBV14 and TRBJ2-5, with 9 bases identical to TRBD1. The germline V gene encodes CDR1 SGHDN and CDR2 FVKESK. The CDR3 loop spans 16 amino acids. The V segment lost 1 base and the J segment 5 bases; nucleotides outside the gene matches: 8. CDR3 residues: CASSQAGQGLGETQYF. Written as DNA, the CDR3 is TGTGCCAGCAGCCAAGCGGGACAGGGCCTCGGGGAGACCCAGTACTTC. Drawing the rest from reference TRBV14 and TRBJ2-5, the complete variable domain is EAGVTQFPSHSVIEKGQTVTLRCDPISGHDNLYWYRRVMGKEIKFLLHFVKESKQDESGMPNNRFLAERTGGTYSTLKVQPAELEDSGVYFCASSQAGQGLGETQYFGPGTRLLVL.

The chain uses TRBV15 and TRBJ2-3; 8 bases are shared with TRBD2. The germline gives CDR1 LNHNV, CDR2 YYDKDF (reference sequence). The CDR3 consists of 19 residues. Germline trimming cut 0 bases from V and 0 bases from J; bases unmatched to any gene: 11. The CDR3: CATSRDSSGGASSTDTQYF. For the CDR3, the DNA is TGTGCCACCAGCAGAGATAGCAGCGGGGGAGCTTCTAGCACAGATACGCAGTATTTT.

The CDR3 region is CASSVEGVNSHTQYF. The CDR3 DNA reads TGTGCCAGCAGCGTAGAGGGGGTGAACAGCCATACGCAGTATTTT. V gene TRBV9 combines with J gene TRBJ2-3, with D possibly being TRBD1 (6 bases). V lost 0 bases and J lost 7, with 15 bases in between. Germline assignment: CDR1 SGDLS and CDR2 YYNGEE. The CDR3 sequence is 15 residues long.

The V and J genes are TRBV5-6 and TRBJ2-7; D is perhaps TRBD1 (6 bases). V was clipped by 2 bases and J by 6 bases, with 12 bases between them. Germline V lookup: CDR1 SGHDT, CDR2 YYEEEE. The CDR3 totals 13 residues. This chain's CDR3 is CASSFGRGGEQYF. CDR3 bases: TGTGCCAGCAGCTTTGGCAGGGGTGGCGAGCAGTACTTC. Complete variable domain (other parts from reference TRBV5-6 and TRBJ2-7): DAGVTQSPTHLIKTRGQQVTLRCSPKSGHDTVSWYQQALGQGPQFIFQYYEEEERQRGNFPDRFSGHQFPNYSSELNVNALLLGDSALYLCASSFGRGGEQYFGPGTRLTVT.

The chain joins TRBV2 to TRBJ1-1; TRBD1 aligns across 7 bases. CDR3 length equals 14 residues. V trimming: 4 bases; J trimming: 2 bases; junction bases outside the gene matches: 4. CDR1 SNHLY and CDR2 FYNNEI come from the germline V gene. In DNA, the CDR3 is TGTGCCAGCAGTGCGTACAGGGGCAACACTGAAGCTTTCTTT. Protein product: CASSAYRGNTEAFF.

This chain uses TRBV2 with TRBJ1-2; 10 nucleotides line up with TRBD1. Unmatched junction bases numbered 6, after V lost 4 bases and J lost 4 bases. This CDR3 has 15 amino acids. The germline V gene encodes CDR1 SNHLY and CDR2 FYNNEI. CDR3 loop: CASSGTGGFGYGYTF. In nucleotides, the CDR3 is TGTGCCAGCAGTGGGACAGGGGGGTTCGGCTATGGCTACACCTTC.

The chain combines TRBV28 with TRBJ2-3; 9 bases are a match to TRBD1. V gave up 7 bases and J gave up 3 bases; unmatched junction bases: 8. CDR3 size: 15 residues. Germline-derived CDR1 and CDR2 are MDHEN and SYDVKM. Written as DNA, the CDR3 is TGTGCCAGCAATAACAGGGGGCGGGGGACAGATACGCAGTATTTT. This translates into CASNNRGRGTDTQYF.

CDR3 sequence: CASSLSFEQPQHF. DNA for the CDR3: TGTGCCAGCAGCTTATCTTTTGAGCAGCCCCAGCATTTT. This chain joins TRBV7-3 and TRBJ1-5, with D uncertain. From germline, CDR1 is SGHTA and CDR2 FQGTGA. The germline V and J ends were trimmed by 2 bases and 7 bases, with 9 bases remaining between them. The CDR3 contains 13 residues.

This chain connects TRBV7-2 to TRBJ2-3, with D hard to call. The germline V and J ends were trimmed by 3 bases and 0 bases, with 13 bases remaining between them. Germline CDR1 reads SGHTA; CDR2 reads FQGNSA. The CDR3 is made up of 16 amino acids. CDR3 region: CASSFRQTPSTDTQYF. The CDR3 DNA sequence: TGTGCCAGCAGCTTCAGGCAAACCCCTAGCACAGATACGCAGTATTTT.

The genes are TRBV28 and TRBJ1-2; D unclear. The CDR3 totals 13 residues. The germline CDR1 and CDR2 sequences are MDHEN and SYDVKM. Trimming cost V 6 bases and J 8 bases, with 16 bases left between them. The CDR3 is CASSSVLGRGYTF. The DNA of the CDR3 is TGTGCCAGCAGCTCCGTTCTGGGGAGAGGCTACACCTTC.

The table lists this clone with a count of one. CDR3 in DNA: TGTGCCAGCTGGGGAGGCGGCCACGAGCAGTACTTC. It is translated as CASWGGGHEQYF. The chain joins TRBV7-9 to TRBJ2-7, with D maybe TRBD2 (6 bases). The CDR3 is 12 residues long. Germline CDR1 reads SEHNR; CDR2 reads FQNEAQ (reference sequence). Between the trimmed V and J ends, which lost 8 bases and 5 bases, there was a span of 13 bases. The full variable domain, rest sourced from reference TRBV7-9 and TRBJ2-7, is DTGVSQNPRHKITKRGQNVTFRCDPISEHNRLYWYRQTLGQGPEFLTYFQNEAQLEKSRLLSDRFSAERPKGSFSTLEIQRTEQGDSAMYLCASWGGGHEQYFGPGTRLTVT.

The CDR3 bases are TGTGCCACCGTCGGACAGGCGAAGCAGTACTTC. Translation: CATVGQAKQYF. The V call is TRBV28, the J call TRBJ2-7, with TRBD1 matching over 7 bases. The germline CDR1 and CDR2 sequences are MDHEN and SYDVKM. The CDR3 loop spans 11 amino acids. Trimming removed 10 bases from V and 8 bases from J; junction bases left unmatched: 8.